This record looks at one TCR beta chain sequence and its context. This sample is part of a study of control samples from healthy donors and cancer patients. CDR1 and CDR2 (germline): SNHLY, FYNNEI. This CDR3 comprises 13 residues. V was clipped by 6 bases and J by 1 base, with 7 bases between them. The assay was immunoSEQ multiplex PCR, and TCRdb's table has in-frame clones only and misses some. The sample holds 400,000 to 500,000 clones, 80% to 95% seen once. The chain carries TRBV2 and TRBJ1-3; D gene ambiguous. This receptor was taken from a man aged 40-55 years with head and neck cancer. The source material was PBMCs. For the CDR3, the DNA is TGTGCCAGCAGAGCTGGGTCTGGAAACACCATATATTTT. Translating gives CASRAGSGNTIYF.